The 21 T cell receptor beta chains reported below all come from one sample, sequenced in a study of blood T cell repertoires in COVID-19. The protocol was immunoSEQ multiplex PCR, while the TCRdb copy is restricted to in-frame clones and leaves out a portion. The sample carries about 93,000 clones, around four fifths recorded once. Sample: peripheral blood. These receptors all stem from a human donor in a cohort sampled during active COVID-19.

This clone was recorded once. The CDR3 bases are TGTGCCAGCAGCTTTGAAGGGGGCCCAGGGGAGACCCAGTACTTC. As protein: CASSFEGGPGETQYF. This sequence joins TRBV11-1 and TRBJ2-5; TRBD1 aligns across 7 bases. Trimming at V came to 3 bases and at J to 5 bases, leaving 9 bases not matched to a gene. The CDR3 covers 15 residues. Germline V gene lookup returns CDR1 SGHAT and CDR2 FQDESV (reference sequence).

This sequence joins TRBV7-9 and TRBJ2-7; 7 nucleotides match TRBD2. CDR1 SEHNR and CDR2 FQNEAQ come from the germline V gene (reference sequence). This CDR3 spans 14 amino acids. The junction had 9 bases not matched to a gene; V was cut back by 5 bases and J by 5 bases. CDR3 nucleotides: TGTGCCAGCAGCCAATCGGGGAGGGGCGACGAGCAGTACTTC. It codes for CASSQSGRGDEQYF.

V is TRBV4-1 and J is TRBJ2-1; no firm D call. V lost 1 base and J lost 10, with 17 bases in between. CDR3 length: 15 residues. Germline lookup yields CDR1 MGHRA and CDR2 YSYEKL. The CDR3 coding sequence is TGCGCCAGCAGCCAAGGTACTGACTTCCTCGGGGAGCAGTTCTTC. Translating it yields CASSQGTDFLGEQFF.

The chain combines TRBV5-1 with TRBJ1-1, with TRBD1 identical over 7 bases. V dropped 2 bases and J dropped 0; count of bases not matched to a gene: 16. The CDR3 length is 19 residues. Looked up from germline, CDR1 is SGHRS and CDR2 is YFSETQ. The DNA for the CDR3 is TGCGCCAGCAGCTTTCGGGGGACAGCGACTAAGTTATTGAACACTGAAGCTTTCTTT. It encodes CASSFRGTATKLLNTEAFF.

This chain links TRBV5-1 with TRBJ1-6; 7 bases are shared with TRBD1. CDR3 length: 15 amino acids. V shed 2 bases, J shed 7 bases, and the junction held 6 bases outside the gene matches. Germline CDR1 and CDR2: SGHRS and YFSETQ. The CDR3 sequence is CASSLPGQKNSPLHF. The CDR3 coding sequence is TGCGCCAGCAGCTTACCGGGACAGAAAAATTCACCCCTCCACTTT. Looking up the rest from reference TRBV5-1 and TRBJ1-6 gives the full variable domain: KAGVTQTPRYLIKTRGQQVTLSCSPISGHRSVSWYQQTPGQGLQFLFEYFSETQRNKGNFPGRFSGRQFSNSRSEMNVSTLELGDSALYLCASSLPGQKNSPLHFGNGTRLTVT.

The rearrangement uses TRBV4-1 and TRBJ2-1; 14 positions agree with TRBD2. The V gene's germline CDR1 is MGHRA and CDR2 YSYEKL. V shed 0 bases, J shed 0 bases, and the junction held 7 bases outside the gene matches. This CDR3 is 20 amino acids long. CDR3 DNA: TGCGCCAGCAGCCAAGATCCCGGACTAGCGGGGGGTCACTCCTACAATGAGCAGTTCTTC. Residues: CASSQDPGLAGGHSYNEQFF.

This chain joins TRBV24-1 and TRBJ1-4; the D gene is possibly TRBD1 (5 bases). Germline V gives CDR1 KGHDR, CDR2 SFDVKD. The V gene lost 9 bases and the J gene lost 8 bases, with 15 bases spanning the gap. CDR3 size: 13 residues. This CDR3 is CATSGGFGEKLFF. DNA for the CDR3: TGTGCCACCTCCGGGGGTTTTGGAGAAAAACTGTTTTTT.

V is TRBV5-1 and J is TRBJ2-7; 10 bases are shared with TRBD2. Germline CDR1 is SGHRS and CDR2 is YFSETQ. Trimming took 0 bases from V and 3 from J; bases not matched to a gene: 6. The CDR3 extends over 16 amino acids. CDR3 sequence: CASSLASGGADYEQYF. The CDR3 DNA follows: TGCGCCAGCAGCTTGGCCAGCGGGGGGGCCGACTACGAGCAGTACTTC.

This sequence joins TRBV18 and TRBJ2-3; 8 bases match TRBD2. V dropped 3 bases and J dropped 2; count of bases not matched to a gene: 4. CDR3 length equals 15 residues. Germline V CDR1 and CDR2: KGHSH, LQKENI. The CDR3 DNA reads as TGTGCCAGCTCACCTCCACTAGCGGACACAGATACGCAGTATTTT. It translates to CASSPPLADTDTQYF.

This chain joins TRBV5-4 and TRBJ1-1; no definite D call. CDR3 size: 14 residues. V dropped 3 bases and J dropped 3 bases, with 12 bases sitting between them. CDR1 SGHNT and CDR2 YYREEE come from the germline V gene (reference sequence). CDR3 protein: CASSSEPEHTEAFF. In DNA form, the CDR3 reads TGTGCCAGCAGCTCGGAGCCTGAGCACACTGAAGCTTTCTTT.

This rearrangement joins TRBV9 to TRBJ1-1, with a possible D match to TRBD1 (5 bases). There are 14 residues in the CDR3. From germline, CDR1 is SGDLS and CDR2 YYNGEE. V lost 2 bases and J 1 base, leaving 9 bases between the germline ends. CDR3 sequence reads: CASSVGGANTEAFF. Written as DNA, the CDR3 is TGTGCCAGCAGCGTCGGAGGGGCGAACACTGAAGCTTTCTTT. Supplemented by reference TRBV9 and TRBJ1-1, the full variable domain reads DSGVTQTPKHLITATGQRVTLRCSPRSGDLSVYWYQQSLDQGLQFLIQYYNGEERAKGNILERFSAQQFPDLHSELNLSSLELGDSALYFCASSVGGANTEAFFGQGTRLTVV.

The chain combines TRBV28 with TRBJ2-1; 10 nucleotides align to TRBD2. The CDR3 totals 17 residues. The trim removed 1 base at V and 5 bases at J, leaving 8 bases unmatched. CDR1 is MDHEN, CDR2 SYDVKM, per germline. The CDR3 DNA sequence: TGTGCCAGCAGTTTATTCCTCAGCGGGGGGGTCAACAATGAGCAGTTCTTC. Translating it yields CASSLFLSGGVNNEQFF.

Concerning this clone: Within the sample, other DNA sequences also encode this same CDR3. The rearrangement links TRBV28 to TRBJ2-7; 8 nucleotides align to TRBD1. Germline V lookup: CDR1 MDHEN, CDR2 SYDVKM. Trimming at V came to 3 bases and at J to 7 bases, leaving 8 bases not matched to a gene. CDR3 length: 14 amino acids. CDR3 sequence: CASSLVQGAREQYF. CDR3 DNA: TGTGCCAGCAGTTTGGTTCAGGGGGCGAGGGAGCAGTACTTC.

The chain recombines TRBV18 with TRBJ1-1; 11 bases fit TRBD1. The ends lost 3 bases at V and 0 bases at J; junction bases unmatched: 6. Germline-derived CDR1 and CDR2 are KGHSH and LQKENI. CDR3 size: 17 residues. The CDR3 DNA sequence: TGTGCCAGCTCACCCCGGACAGGGGGCTACATGAACACTGAAGCTTTCTTT. It is translated as CASSPRTGGYMNTEAFF.

The chain joins TRBV19 to TRBJ1-1; D is uncertain. Trimming took 7 bases from V and 8 from J, leaving 17 bases between them. Germline CDR1 reads LNHDA; CDR2 reads SQIVND (reference sequence). The CDR3 is 13 residues long. The CDR3, as DNA: TGTGCCAGTACCGTCGGCCGGGGAGGGGAAGCTTTCTTT. It codes for CASTVGRGGEAFF. The variable domain in full, completed from reference TRBV19 and TRBJ1-1, reads DGGITQSPKYLFRKEGQNVTLSCEQNLNHDAMYWYRQDPGQGLRLIYYSQIVNDFQKGDIAEGYSVSREKKESFPLTVTSAQKNPTAFYLCASTVGRGGEAFFGQGTRLTVV.

Many counts were recorded for this clone. This sequence joins TRBV3-1 (or the pseudogene TRBV3-2) and TRBJ1-1; D gene ambiguous. This CDR3 is built from 13 residues. V was shortened by 5 bases and J by 8 bases, with 15 bases between the two germline ends. CDR1 is LGHDT and CDR2 is YNNKEL in the germline V gene (reference sequence). CDR3 in amino acids: CASSLASSGEAFF. The CDR3 region has the DNA TGTGCCAGCAGCTTGGCCAGTTCGGGGGAAGCTTTCTTT.

The chain combines TRBV2 with TRBJ1-6, with D maybe TRBD1 (6 bases). This CDR3 region has 16 residues. Trimming cost V 6 bases and J 2 bases, with 14 bases left between them. CDR1 is SNHLY, CDR2 FYNNEI, per germline. The CDR3 DNA reads TGTGCCAGCAGCCTTCTCAGGGGCGCCTATAATTCACCCCTCCACTTT. Residues: CASSLLRGAYNSPLHF.

The J gene is TRBJ2-3, the V gene TRBV7-8, with TRBD2 identical over 9 bases. V lost 8 bases, J lost 3 bases, and 9 bases stayed unmatched. Looked up from germline, CDR1 is SGHVS and CDR2 is FQNEAQ. This CDR3 is built from 15 residues. CDR3 sequence: CASGERGVTTDTQYF. Written as DNA, the CDR3 is TGTGCCAGCGGCGAGCGGGGGGTAACTACAGATACGCAGTATTTT.

The chain links TRBV7-2 to TRBJ2-7; D ambiguous. CDR3 length equals 12 residues. Germline V gene data show CDR1 as SGHTA and CDR2 as FQGNSA. Trimming took off 3 bases at V and 4 bases at J, with 7 bases between the two ends. CDR3 bases: TGTGCCAGCAGCTTGCTAGAGTACGAGCAGTACTTC. Translated, it gives CASSLLEYEQYF.

The chain uses TRBV7-2 and TRBJ1-6, with TRBD1 matching 11 bases. Trimming removed 4 bases from V and 9 bases from J; junction bases left unmatched: 8. Germline V gives CDR1 SGHTA, CDR2 FQGNSA. This CDR3 comprises 16 residues. The DNA for the CDR3 is TGTGCCAGCAGCTACGGACAGGGGGCAACGGGTTCACCCCTCCACTTT. Amino acids: CASSYGQGATGSPLHF.

The genes are TRBV2 and TRBJ1-1; TRBD1 is a possible D gene (5 bases). V was shortened by 7 bases and J by 10 bases, with 13 bases between the two germline ends. The CDR3 spans 11 residues. CDR1 SNHLY and CDR2 FYNNEI come from the germline V gene. The CDR3 reads CASNVGASAFF. DNA for the CDR3: TGTGCCAGCAATGTTGGGGCGTCAGCTTTCTTT. Full variable domain (remainder filled in from reference TRBV2 and TRBJ1-1): EPEVTQTPSHQVTQMGQEVILRCVPISNHLYFYWYRQILGQKVEFLVSFYNNEISEKSEIFDDQFSVERPDGSNFTLKIRSTKLEDSAMYFCASNVGASAFFGQGTRLTVV.